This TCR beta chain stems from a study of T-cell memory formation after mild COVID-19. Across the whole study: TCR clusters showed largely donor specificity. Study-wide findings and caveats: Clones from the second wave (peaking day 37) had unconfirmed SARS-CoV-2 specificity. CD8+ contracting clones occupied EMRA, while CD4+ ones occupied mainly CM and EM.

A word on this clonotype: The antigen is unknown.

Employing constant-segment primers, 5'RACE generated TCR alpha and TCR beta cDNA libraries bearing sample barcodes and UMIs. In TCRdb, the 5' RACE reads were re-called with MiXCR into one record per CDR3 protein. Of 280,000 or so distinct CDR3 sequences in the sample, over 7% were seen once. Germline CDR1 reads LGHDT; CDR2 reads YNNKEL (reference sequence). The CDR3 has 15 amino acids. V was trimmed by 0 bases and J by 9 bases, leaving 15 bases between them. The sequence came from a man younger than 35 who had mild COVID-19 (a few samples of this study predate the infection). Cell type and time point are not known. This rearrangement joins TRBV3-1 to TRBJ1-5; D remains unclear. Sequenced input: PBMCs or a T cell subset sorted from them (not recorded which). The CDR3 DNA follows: TGTGCCAGCAGCCAAGACGGCGGGGAAATTGGGCCCCAGCATTTT. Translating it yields CASSQDGGEIGPQHF.